This T cell receptor (beta chain) was recorded in a study of cytomegalovirus exposure and HLA in healthy donors. Overall study: The same platform used for the roughly 650 first-cohort repertoires was also used for the approximately 120 validation repertoires, as a later analysis reported. General study results and limits: Using the classifier, cytomegalovirus status was reportedly diagnosed with high specificity and sensitivity. Among TCR sequences, most were rare, though some public TCRs appeared in many donors. Associated with cytomegalovirus, according to the listing, were around 170 TCR beta chains.

Note on this clone: The antigen remains undetermined.

Sequenced by immunoSEQ multiplex PCR; TCRdb stores in-frame clones only, minus some. The data contain under 80,000 clones, roughly 94% of them seen just once; the ten biggest clones take up 2.5% to 3.5%. The CDR3 extends over 16 amino acids. The germline V gene has CDR1 MNHNS and CDR2 SASEGT. V gave up 3 bases and J gave up 11 bases; unmatched junction bases: 15. This receptor was obtained from a woman aged 18-35 years in good health and CMV-seropositive. Sample: PBMCs. V is TRBV6-1 and J is TRBJ2-2; TRBD1 matches 7 bases. CDR3 DNA: TGTGCCAGCAGTGACCGCTTGACAGGGTTCGTAGGAGAGCTGTTTTTT. Translation: CASSDRLTGFVGELFF.